This T cell receptor (beta chain) derives from a study of PD-1 blockade in classical Hodgkin lymphoma (dated by TCRdb to about 2020). In the study overall: Nivolumab dosing was 3 mg/kg intravenously every 2 weeks, continuing until either disease progression or unacceptable toxicity. The study used CyTOF and TCR beta sequencing to define a peripheral blood immune signature of response to PD-1 blockade in classical Hodgkin lymphoma.

The sample's time point label, in plain terms: cycle 2 day 1 (C2D1) of nivolumab. Every trial patient had relapsed after autologous stem cell transplantation, and cohorts A, B and C differed in prior brentuximab vedotin exposure. The trial cohort included 45 to 65 patients with relapsed/refractory classical Hodgkin lymphoma, and each patient had a best overall response of complete response, partial response or progressive disease. Single-agent nivolumab was administered to trial patients in the multi-cohort phase II CheckMate 205 trial. An independent review committee assessed best overall response using the 2007 International Working Group response criteria. Trial PBMCs were collected just before the start of nivolumab (C1D1) and during therapy at cycle 2 day 1 and cycle 4 day 1. Peripheral blood was collected in 8 mL Vacutainer Cell Preparation Tubes, from which PBMCs were isolated by centrifugation and then cryopreserved.

As to this clone: The antigen it binds to is not known. No base quality information exists; no much larger clone differs at one position.

What the work shows at the level of the full study, not this receptor alone: The study was restricted to a single clinical trial cohort, and the causes of repertoire differences, possibly disease activity or prior therapy, were left undefined. Baseline TCR diversity was reported to be lower in newly diagnosed patients than in healthy donors, and even lower in relapsed/refractory patients. Lower diversity was seen in patients whose nivolumab began less than 1 year after ASCT, and these patients were left out of later analyses so that immune reconstitution would not confound the results. Baseline diversity similar to that of newly diagnosed patients was observed in trial patients achieving complete response, whereas significantly lower diversity was observed in partial responders and progressors. A significant rise by C4D1 was seen in CD4+ but not CD8+ TCR diversity (p=0.0027 vs p=0.16), with the rise being most apparent in complete responders (p=0.02).

The Qiagen DNeasy kit was used to extract genomic DNA from unsorted PBMCs and from the negatively selected CD4+ and CD8+ fractions. Using primers that anneal to V and J segments, immunoSEQ multiplex PCR amplified the TCR beta CDR3 regions. A synthetic immune receptor repertoire was used to minimize amplification bias, and remaining bias was computationally removed after sequencing. The original pipeline was this. Custom Python scripts were used to quantify repertoire diversity as the Shannon entropy index. Unsorted, CD4+ and CD8+ repertoires were examined separately, except in combined analyses, for which CD4+ and CD8+ sequences were merged in silico. A clone was considered expanded if an increase in frequency of at least 2-fold after treatment relative to C1D1 was found, and a pseudocount of 0.5 was applied to clones undetected at baseline. Clones with 0 or 1 copy at C1D1 were classified as singleton clones, and clones with 2 or more copies were classified as non-singleton clones. By matching protein sequences in sorted samples from the same patient, clones expanded in unsorted samples were annotated as CD4+, CD8+ or unknown. Wilcoxon tests on paired samples were used to test changes in diversity from C1D1 to C4D1. Here the immuneACCESS table is served through TCRdb, limited to in-frame sequences with V and J called. Missing clones are a known gap in these copies; in checked studies unresolved V genes cover under half, and the rest lacks a known reason. That table gives V, J and clone size, and the DNA gave D and trimming. The sample contains some 22,000 clones, roughly 78% of them found a single time. 15% to 20% of the sample is taken by the ten largest.

The germline V gene provides CDR1 SNHLY and CDR2 FYNNEI. There are 15 amino acids in the CDR3, from cysteine to phenylalanine inclusive. The sequence is cut down to CDR3 DNA, 45 bases in frame from base 1. Trimming removed 0 bases from V and 4 bases from J; the gene matches leave 5 bases unexplained. The source of this sequence is a human donor with classical Hodgkin lymphoma. The rearrangement combines TRBV2 with TRBJ2-5; 7 nucleotides in the junction match TRBD2. The material was peripheral blood mononuclear cells (PBMCs), obtained before the second cycle of nivolumab. Here the CDR3 is given as CASSEAGGSRETQYF. The nucleotides are TGTGCCAGCAGTGAAGCGGGGGGGTCCCGAGAGACCCAGTACTTC. Beyond the CDR3, the reference TRBV2 and TRBJ2-5 genes provide the residues; the full variable domain reads: EPEVTQTPSHQVTQMGQEVILRCVPISNHLYFYWYRQILGQKVEFLVSFYNNEISEKSEIFDDQFSVERPDGSNFTLKIRSTKLEDSAMYFCASSEAGGSRETQYFGPGTRLLVL.